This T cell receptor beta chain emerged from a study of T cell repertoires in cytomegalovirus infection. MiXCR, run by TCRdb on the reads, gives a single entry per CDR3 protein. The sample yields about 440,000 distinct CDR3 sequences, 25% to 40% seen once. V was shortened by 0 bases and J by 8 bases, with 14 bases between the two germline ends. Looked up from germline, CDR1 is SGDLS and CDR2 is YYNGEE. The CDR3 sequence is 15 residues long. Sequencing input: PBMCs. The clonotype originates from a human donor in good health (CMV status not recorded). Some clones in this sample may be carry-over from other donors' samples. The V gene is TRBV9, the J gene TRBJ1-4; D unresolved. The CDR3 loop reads CASSVALVPGEKLFF. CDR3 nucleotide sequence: TGTGCCAGCAGCGTAGCCCTGGTCCCTGGGGAAAAACTGTTTTTT.